Listed below are T cell receptor beta chains from one sample, sequenced in a study of blood T cells in healthy people across ages. One entry per CDR3 protein results from TCRdb running MiXCR on the 5' RACE reads. This sample has fewer than 1,000,000 distinct CDR3 sequences, with under 45% found just once. The sequenced material came from blood. All receptors derive from a man in his sixties in good health. CDR3s include the opening cysteine and the closing phenylalanine or tryptophan. A D gene is named only where the DNA matches it firmly. Clone size is stated in some rows and not others, as once, few, many or a class when expanded.

j_call clone_size d_call v_call cdr3_aa cdr3_nt
TRBJ2-1 NA NA TRBV2 CASSLLRVAATYNEQFF TGTGCCAGCAGTCTCTTACGCGTGGCGGCGACCTACAATGAGCAGTTCTTC
TRBJ2-1 few TRBD2 TRBV7-6 CASSLYPSTSGGPAQEQFF TGTGCCAGCAGCTTATATCCCTCGACGAGCGGGGGCCCTGCACAAGAGCAGTTCTTC
TRBJ1-5 NA NA TRBV19 CASSPRGRGNSNQPQHF TGTGCCAGTAGTCCCCGGGGCAGGGGCAATAGCAATCAGCCCCAGCATTTT
TRBJ1-1 NA NA TRBV6-5 CASQQGDTEAFF TGTGCCAGCCAACAGGGTGACACTGAAGCTTTCTTT
TRBJ2-5 few TRBD2 TRBV5-1 CASSSGLADQETQYF TGCGCCAGCAGCTCAGGACTAGCGGACCAAGAGACCCAGTACTTC
TRBJ2-1 NA TRBD2 TRBV4-3 CASSARLAGNEQFF TGCGCCAGCAGCGCTAGACTAGCTGGTAATGAGCAGTTCTTC
TRBJ2-3 NA NA TRBV7-9 CASSNYGRNTDTQYF TGTGCCAGCAGCAACTACGGACGGAACACAGATACGCAGTATTTT
TRBJ2-4 NA NA TRBV6-2/TRBV6-3 CASSYGGVKNIQYF TGTGCCAGCAGTTACGGTGGGGTCAAAAACATTCAGTACTTC
TRBJ2-5 few NA TRBV15 CATSAETGIRETQYF TGTGCCACCAGCGCCGAGACGGGGATCCGAGAGACCCAGTACTTC
TRBJ2-1 many TRBD1 TRBV7-9 CASSLKTGWHNEQFF TGTGCCAGCAGCTTAAAGACAGGGTGGCACAATGAGCAGTTCTTC
TRBJ2-5 NA NA TRBV7-8 CASSLIRGRETQYF TGTGCCAGCAGCTTAATAAGGGGAAGAGAGACCCAGTACTTC
TRBJ2-7 NA NA TRBV4-2 CASSQDSGDEQYF TGTGCCAGCAGCCAAGATTCCGGGGACGAGCAGTACTTC
TRBJ1-2 NA TRBD1 TRBV7-9 CASRPGTGDYGYTF TGTGCCAGCAGGCCCGGGACAGGAGACTATGGCTACACCTTC
TRBJ2-7 NA TRBD2 TRBV4-3 CASSQDLAGGLFNEQYF TGCGCCAGCAGCCAAGATTTAGCGGGGGGGCTTTTTAACGAGCAGTACTTC
TRBJ1-6 few NA TRBV4-3 CASSQDALGPLHF TGCGCCAGCAGCCAGGACGCGCTTGGACCCCTCCACTTT
TRBJ1-1 few NA TRBV27 CASMAKVSGNTEAFF TGTGCCAGCATGGCCAAAGTTAGTGGGAACACTGAAGCTTTCTTT
TRBJ2-1 few NA TRBV20-1 CSARRVYNEQFF TGCAGTGCCAGACGGGTCTACAATGAGCAGTTCTTC
TRBJ2-2 NA NA TRBV6-5 CASSYGADANTGELFF TGTGCCAGCAGTTACGGAGCGGACGCGAACACCGGGGAGCTGTTTTTT
TRBJ2-3 NA TRBD2 TRBV20-1 CSASEASGLPRYAYF TGCAGTGCTAGCGAGGCTAGCGGGTTACCAAGATACGCGTATTTT
TRBJ2-5 NA NA TRBV6-2/TRBV6-3 CASSYRNYGQYF TGTGCCAGCAGTTACCGGAACTACGGGCAGTACTTC
TRBJ1-6 NA NA TRBV28 CASSFLQGGSYNSPLHF TGTGCCAGCAGTTTCTTACAGGGAGGCTCCTATAATTCACCCCTCCACTTT
TRBJ2-3 NA TRBD2 TRBV19 CASRQSGTRRSTDTQYF TGTGCCAGTAGACAATCCGGGACTAGAAGAAGCACAGATACGCAGTATTTT
TRBJ1-1 few NA TRBV13 CASSPGGGGTEAFF TGTGCCAGCAGCCCCGGCGGGGGTGGCACTGAAGCTTTCTTT
TRBJ1-5 many NA TRBV20-1 CSAGQLGQPQHF TGCAGTGCTGGACAGTTGGGTCAGCCCCAGCATTTT
TRBJ1-2 once NA TRBV6-2/TRBV6-3 CASSYSLGYTF TGTGCCAGCAGTTACTCACTTGGCTACACCTTC
TRBJ2-3 NA TRBD2 TRBV6-1 CASEGLGTDTQYF TGTGCCAGCGAGGGACTAGGCACAGATACGCAGTATTTT
TRBJ1-1 NA NA TRBV5-1 CASSLESQNTEAFF TGCGCCAGCAGCTTGGAGAGCCAGAACACTGAAGCTTTCTTT
TRBJ2-7 few NA TRBV10-3 CAISTGGRDEQYF TGTGCCATCAGTACAGGGGGGAGGGACGAGCAGTACTTC
TRBJ2-6 few NA TRBV7-9 CASSFWLGRKSSGANVLTF TGTGCCAGCAGCTTCTGGTTGGGACGGAAGAGCTCTGGGGCCAACGTCCTGACTTTC
TRBJ2-5 NA NA TRBV3-1 CASSQVDGGAVGTQYF TGTGCCAGTAGCCAAGTTGACGGGGGAGCCGTTGGGACCCAGTACTTC
TRBJ2-1 NA NA TRBV4-3 CASSQERHRSLRDEQFF TGCGCCAGCAGCCAAGAGCGACACAGGTCCCTAAGGGATGAGCAGTTCTTC
TRBJ2-3 NA TRBD2 TRBV9 CASSVASGGAPDTQYF TGTGCCAGCAGCGTTGCTAGCGGGGGGGCCCCAGATACGCAGTATTTT
TRBJ2-1 few TRBD1 TRBV7-2 CASSLSTGGLYNEQFF TGTGCCAGCAGCTTATCTACAGGGGGCCTTTACAATGAGCAGTTCTTC